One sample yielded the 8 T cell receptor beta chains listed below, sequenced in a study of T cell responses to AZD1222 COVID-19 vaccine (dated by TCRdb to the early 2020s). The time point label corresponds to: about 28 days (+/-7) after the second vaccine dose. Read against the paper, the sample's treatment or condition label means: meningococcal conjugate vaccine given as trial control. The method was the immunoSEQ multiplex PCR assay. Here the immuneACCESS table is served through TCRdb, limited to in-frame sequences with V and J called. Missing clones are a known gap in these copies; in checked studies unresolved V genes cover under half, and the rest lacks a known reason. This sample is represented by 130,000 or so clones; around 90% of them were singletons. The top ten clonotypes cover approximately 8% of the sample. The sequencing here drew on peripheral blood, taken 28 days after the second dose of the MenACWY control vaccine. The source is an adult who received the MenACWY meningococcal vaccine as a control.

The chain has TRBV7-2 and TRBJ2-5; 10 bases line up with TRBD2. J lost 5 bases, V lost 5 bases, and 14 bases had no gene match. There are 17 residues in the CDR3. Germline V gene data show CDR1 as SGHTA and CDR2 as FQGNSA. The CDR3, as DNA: TGTGCCAGCAGCAAGTTTAGCGGGGGGTTTAGTGGGGAGACCCAGTACTTC. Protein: CASSKFSGGFSGETQYF.

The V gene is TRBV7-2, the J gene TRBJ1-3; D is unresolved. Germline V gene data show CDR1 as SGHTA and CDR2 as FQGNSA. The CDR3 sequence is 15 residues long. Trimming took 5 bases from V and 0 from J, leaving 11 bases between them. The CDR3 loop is CASSPFVSSGNTIYF. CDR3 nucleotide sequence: TGTGCCAGCAGCCCCTTTGTTAGCTCTGGAAACACCATATATTTT.

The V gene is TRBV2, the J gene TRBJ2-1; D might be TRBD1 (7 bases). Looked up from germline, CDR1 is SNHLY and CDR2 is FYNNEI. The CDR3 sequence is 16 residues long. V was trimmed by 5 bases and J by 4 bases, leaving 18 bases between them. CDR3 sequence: CASSQTGVEGYNEQFF. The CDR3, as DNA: TGTGCCAGCAGTCAAACAGGGGTGGAGGGATACAATGAGCAGTTCTTC.

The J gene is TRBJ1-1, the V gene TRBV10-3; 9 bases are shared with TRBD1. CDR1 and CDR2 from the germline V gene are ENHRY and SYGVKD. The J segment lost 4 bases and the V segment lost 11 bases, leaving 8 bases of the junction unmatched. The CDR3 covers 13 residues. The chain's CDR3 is CAVSPGQGTEAFF. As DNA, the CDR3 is TGTGCCGTTAGTCCGGGACAGGGCACTGAAGCTTTCTTT.

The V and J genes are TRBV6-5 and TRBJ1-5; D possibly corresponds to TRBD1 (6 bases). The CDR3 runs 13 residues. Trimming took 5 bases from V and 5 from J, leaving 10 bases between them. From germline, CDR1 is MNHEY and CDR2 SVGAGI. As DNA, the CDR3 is TGTGCCAGCAGTCAGGGGACCCATCAGCCCCAGCATTTT. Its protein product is CASSQGTHQPQHF.

The CDR3 DNA is TGTGCCAGTAGTATGCAGGTGCAAGAGACCCAGTACTTC. This translates into CASSMQVQETQYF. The chain carries TRBV19 and TRBJ2-5; D is uncertain. In germline, CDR1 is LNHDA, CDR2 SQIVND (reference sequence). The CDR3 spans 13 residues. V was pared by 3 bases and J by 2 bases, with 7 bases between.

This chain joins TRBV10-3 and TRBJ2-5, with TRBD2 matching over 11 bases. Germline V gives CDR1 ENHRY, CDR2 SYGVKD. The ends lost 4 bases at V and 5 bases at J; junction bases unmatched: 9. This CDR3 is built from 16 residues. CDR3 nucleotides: TGTGCCATCAGTGGAGGTAGCGGGGGGGCCGGGGAGACCCAGTACTTC. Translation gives CAISGGSGGAGETQYF.

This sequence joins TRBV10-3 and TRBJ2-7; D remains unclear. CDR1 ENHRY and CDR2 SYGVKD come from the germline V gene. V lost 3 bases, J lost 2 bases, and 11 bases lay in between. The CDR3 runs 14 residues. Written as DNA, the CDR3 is TGTGCCATCAGTGAACAGCTCGCGGCCTACGAGCAGTACTTC. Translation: CAISEQLAAYEQYF.